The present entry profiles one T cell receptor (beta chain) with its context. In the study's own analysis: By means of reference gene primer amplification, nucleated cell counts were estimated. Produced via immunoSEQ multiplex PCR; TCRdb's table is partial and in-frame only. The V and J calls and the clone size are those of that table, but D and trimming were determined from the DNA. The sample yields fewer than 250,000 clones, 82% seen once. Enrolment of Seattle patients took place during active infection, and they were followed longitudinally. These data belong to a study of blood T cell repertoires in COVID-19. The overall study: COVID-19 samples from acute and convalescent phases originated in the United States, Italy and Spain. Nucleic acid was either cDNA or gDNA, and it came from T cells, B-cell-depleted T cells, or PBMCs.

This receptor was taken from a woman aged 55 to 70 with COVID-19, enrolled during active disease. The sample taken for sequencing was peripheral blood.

The CDR3 here is CAISRERDAYEQYF. CDR3 in DNA: TGTGCCATCAGTCGGGAAAGGGATGCCTACGAGCAGTACTTC. The V and J genes are TRBV10-3 and TRBJ2-7; a possible D gene is TRBD2 (5 bases). V lost 5 bases to trimming and J lost 2 bases, with 13 bases between them. Germline assignment: CDR1 ENHRY and CDR2 SYGVKD. The CDR3 consists of 14 residues.